A single T cell receptor beta chain is shown here with its context. Its antigen is unidentified. This entry comes from a study of chemoradiotherapy in HPV16-positive cancers. Study in general: Functional T-cell assays on a couple of HPV16-positive patients' cells defined candidate HPV-specific clones and common TCR motifs.

Over chemoradiotherapy, repertoires were sampled more than once. Repertoires were generated with immunoSEQ multiplex PCR, while TCRdb's copy carries only in-frame clones and drops some. The data contain approximately 1,300 clones, about four fifths of them singletons. The V gene's germline CDR1 is MGHRA and CDR2 YSYEKL. The length of the CDR3 is 18 residues. Unmatched junction bases numbered 11, after V lost 0 bases and J lost 2 bases. General study points: During treatment, candidate HPV-specific clones and E7-related motifs expanded in tumor.

The source of this sequence is a human donor with HPV-associated anogenital cancer. The V gene is TRBV4-1, the J gene TRBJ2-5, with TRBD2 matching 8 bases. Sample: tumor tissue, taken from a patient who underwent chemoradiotherapy. The CDR3 is CASSQDGSAGGGQETQYF. The DNA of the CDR3 is TGCGCCAGCAGCCAAGATGGATCCGCGGGAGGAGGGCAAGAGACCCAGTACTTC.